This T cell receptor beta chain comes out of a study of cytomegalovirus exposure and HLA in healthy donors. Study findings and constraints: Reports credit the classifier with highly specific, highly sensitive diagnosis of cytomegalovirus status.

About this clone: What it binds is unknown.

It was with 60 Vbeta and 13 Jbeta primers that the PCR ran. Assay: immunoSEQ multiplex PCR; the TCRdb copy retains only in-frame clones and omits some. The sample data list about 42,000 clones. The V end lost 6 bases, the J end lost 3 bases, and 18 bases lay between the germline ends. The CDR3 runs 16 residues. Germline V lookup: CDR1 MNHNY, CDR2 SVGAGI (reference sequence). The sequence derives from a young man in good health and CMV-seronegative. V is TRBV6-6 and J is TRBJ1-5; possible D gene TRBD1, 5 bases. Sample: PBMCs. The CDR3 DNA is TGTGCCAGCAGAAGGCACAGGAGGGGAACCAATCAGCCCCAGCATTTT. Translation: CASRRHRRGTNQPQHF.